Presented here are 5 T cell receptor beta chains from one specimen sequenced in a study of cytomegalovirus exposure and HLA in healthy donors (dated by TCRdb to about 2017). The receptor library was made with the immunoSEQ multiplex PCR assay. The multiplex PCR relied on a mix of 60 forward primers for TCR Vbeta segments and 13 reverse primers for TCR Jbeta segments. TCRdb took this table from immuneACCESS and kept in-frame rearrangements with V and J called. Such tables lack part of the clones; where checked against another copy, unresolved V genes explain under half of the gap, and the rest is unexplained. The sample data list approximately 130,000 clones, and about 10% of these were observed just once. The ten top clones hold 6.5% to 9% of the sample. Sequencing was done on a sample of PBMCs. The receptors derive from a woman aged 40 to 50 in good health and CMV-seropositive.

The CDR3 nucleotides read TGTGCCAGCATGCAGGGAAAGTTGGGCGAGCAGTACTTC. Its translation is CASMQGKLGEQYF. The gene calls are TRBV6-5 and TRBJ2-7; tentative D call: TRBD1 (5 bases). Trimming cost V 7 bases and J 6 bases, with 16 bases left between them. Looked up from germline, CDR1 is MNHEY and CDR2 is SVGAGI. The CDR3 sequence is 13 residues long.

This clone was detected only a few times. The J gene is TRBJ2-1, the V gene TRBV5-1; tentatively, D is TRBD1 (6 bases). Trimming shortened V by 5 bases and J by 5 bases, and 11 bases separated the two germline ends. CDR1 is SGHRS and CDR2 is YFSETQ in the germline V gene. The CDR3 covers 13 residues. The CDR3 is CASRDSVNNEQFF. DNA for the CDR3: TGCGCCAGCAGGGACAGCGTAAACAATGAGCAGTTCTTC.

This clone was counted a few times. This sequence joins TRBV6-1 and TRBJ2-5; 7 bases agree with TRBD1. CDR3 length: 14 amino acids. CDR1 is MNHNS, CDR2 SASEGT, per germline. V shed 4 bases, J shed 1 base, and the junction held 3 bases outside the gene matches. The CDR3 sequence: CASSGDRGQETQYF. CDR3 nucleotides: TGTGCCAGCAGTGGGGACAGAGGCCAAGAGACCCAGTACTTC.

The chain carries TRBV5-1 and TRBJ2-3, with 10 bases that match TRBD2. The CDR3 is 17 amino acids. Trimming took 2 bases from V and 2 from J; bases not matched to a gene: 8. Germline V gene data show CDR1 as SGHRS and CDR2 as YFSETQ. The CDR3 loop reads CASSLDGLAEPTDTQYF. As DNA, the CDR3 is TGCGCCAGCAGCTTAGATGGACTAGCGGAACCCACAGATACGCAGTATTTT.

This clone turned up a few times. The rearrangement joins TRBV10-2 to TRBJ1-2; unclear D gene. The CDR3 extends over 13 amino acids. Looked up from germline, CDR1 is WSHSY and CDR2 is SAAADI. Trimming took off 0 bases at V and 8 bases at J, with 10 bases between the two ends. This CDR3 reads CASSESRSSGYTF. CDR3 nucleotides: TGCGCCAGCAGTGAGTCCCGGTCTAGCGGCTACACCTTC.